Below are 21 T cell receptor beta chains sequenced from a single sample in a study of cytomegalovirus exposure and HLA in healthy donors (dated by TCRdb to the late 2010s). The protocol used for the library was the immunoSEQ multiplex PCR assay. For the multiplex PCR, a mixture combining 60 forward primers for TCR Vbeta segments and 13 reverse primers for TCR Jbeta segments was used. In its TCRdb copy, this immuneACCESS table keeps in-frame sequences only and misses some clones. Where compared with another copy, unresolved V genes explain less than half of these, and the others have no known cause. In this sample the table shows about 150,000 clones, about 80% of which occur a single time. The top ten clones comprise 4.8% of the sample. The specimen sequenced was PBMCs. The source of these receptors is a young man in good health and CMV-seronegative.

In the case of this clone: Other DNA sequences in the same sample also yield this CDR3. This chain connects TRBV4-3 to TRBJ2-5, with 7 bases aligning to TRBD1. CDR3 length equals 16 residues. Germline CDR1 LGHNA, CDR2 YSLEER. The V segment lost 1 base and the J segment 2 bases; nucleotides outside the gene matches: 7. CDR3 protein: CASSQGTGTVQETQYF. The CDR3 nucleotides read TGCGCCAGCAGCCAAGGGACTGGGACAGTTCAAGAGACCCAGTACTTC.

J is TRBJ1-6 and V is TRBV6-1; 9 nucleotides align to TRBD1. Germline V gene sequence: CDR1 MNHNS, CDR2 SASEGT. The V segment lost 3 bases and the J segment 0 bases; nucleotides outside the gene matches: 6. The CDR3 contains 18 residues. CDR3 sequence (DNA): TGTGCCAGCAGTGATGGGACAGGGAATCCCTCCTATAATTCACCCCTCCACTTT. Translation: CASSDGTGNPSYNSPLHF.

The chain carries TRBV7-3 and TRBJ2-2; a possible D gene is TRBD2 (5 bases). V gave up 0 bases and J gave up 2 bases, with 7 bases separating them. The CDR3 runs to 15 residues. Per germline, CDR1 SGHTA and CDR2 FQGTGA. The CDR3 spells CASSLTGSNTGELFF. In nucleotides, the CDR3 is TGTGCCAGCAGCTTAACGGGGAGCAACACCGGGGAGCTGTTTTTT. The variable domain in full, completed from reference TRBV7-3 and TRBJ2-2, reads GAGVSQTPSNKVTEKGKYVELRCDPISGHTALYWYRQSLGQGPEFLIYFQGTGAADDSGLPNDRFFAVRPEGSVSTLKIQRTERGDSAVYLCASSLTGSNTGELFFGEGSRLTVL.

This chain uses TRBV18 with TRBJ1-3; 9 positions agree with TRBD1. J lost 4 bases, V lost 1 base, and 5 bases had no gene match. From germline, CDR1 is KGHSH and CDR2 LQKENI. The CDR3 is 16 amino acids. The CDR3 loop reads CASSPQGQGSGNTIYF. The DNA of the CDR3 is TGTGCCAGCTCACCACAGGGACAGGGCTCGGGAAACACCATATATTTT. Full variable domain (remainder filled in from reference TRBV18 and TRBJ1-3): NAGVMQNPRHLVRRRGQEARLRCSPMKGHSHVYWYRQLPEEGLKFMVYLQKENIIDESGMPKERFSAEFPKEGPSILRIQQVVRGDSAAYFCASSPQGQGSGNTIYFGEGSWLTVV.

This clone was seen a few times. The V and J genes are TRBV19 and TRBJ1-1; D is unclear. CDR3 length: 13 amino acids. Trimming pared 4 bases from V and 1 base from J, leaving 7 bases between. Germline CDR1 is LNHDA and CDR2 is SQIVND (reference sequence). CDR3 sequence (DNA): TGTGCCAGTAGTACTCCGTGGAACACTGAAGCTTTCTTT. As protein: CASSTPWNTEAFF.

V usage is TRBV25-1 and J usage is TRBJ2-2; D is unclear. CDR1 MGHDK and CDR2 SYGVNS come from the germline V gene. The CDR3 is 13 residues long. Between the trimmed V and J ends, which lost 4 bases and 3 bases, there was a span of 6 bases. In nucleotides, the CDR3 is TGTGCCAGCAGTGTCGGAGACACCGGGGAGCTGTTTTTT. Amino acids: CASSVGDTGELFF.

CDR3 coding DNA: TGTGCCAGCAAGACCGGGGAGATAAAGGACGAGCAGTACTTC. Translated: CASKTGEIKDEQYF. The chain uses TRBV2 and TRBJ2-7; possible D gene TRBD2, 5 bases. V was pared by 7 bases and J by 5 bases, with 18 bases between. This CDR3 is 14 amino acids long. CDR1 and CDR2 from the germline V gene are SNHLY and FYNNEI.

The chain combines TRBV6-1 with TRBJ1-4; D remains ambiguous. Trimming removed 3 bases from V and 4 bases from J, with 6 bases in between. This CDR3 region has 13 residues. Germline V gives CDR1 MNHNS, CDR2 SASEGT. CDR3 sequence (DNA): TGTGCCAGCAGTGAGGCCCTTAATGAAAAACTGTTTTTT. Translating gives CASSEALNEKLFF.

The chain employs TRBV7-6 and TRBJ2-7, with a weak D call TRBD2 (7 bases). From germline, CDR1 is SGHVS and CDR2 FNYEAQ. This CDR3 has 13 residues. Between the trimmed V and J ends, which lost 7 bases and 4 bases, there was a span of 14 bases. The CDR3 loop reads CASMGGRGYEQYF. In DNA, the CDR3 is TGTGCCAGCATGGGGGGGCGCGGGTACGAGCAGTACTTC.

Worth noting for this clone: Different DNA sequences within this sample yield the same CDR3. J is TRBJ2-1 and V is TRBV4-1; D is possibly TRBD1 (6 bases). Germline V CDR1 and CDR2: MGHRA, YSYEKL. V was pared by 0 bases and J by 7 bases, with 16 bases between. The CDR3 is 16 amino acids. The CDR3 coding sequence is TGCGCCAGCAGCCAAGAGGGGGCGATTAGGTATAATGAGCAGTTCTTC. Translating gives CASSQEGAIRYNEQFF.

The chain joins TRBV5-1 to TRBJ2-5; D may be TRBD2 (6 bases). V was shortened by 4 bases and J by 4 bases, with 14 bases between the two germline ends. From germline, CDR1 is SGHRS and CDR2 YFSETQ. The CDR3 has 14 amino acids. The CDR3 protein is CASSLAGQRETQYF. The CDR3 nucleotides read TGCGCCAGCAGCCTCGCGGGGCAAAGAGAGACCCAGTACTTC.

CDR3 protein: CASRLLGAPGYDTYEQYF. The CDR3 DNA follows: TGTGCCAGCAGACTCTTGGGGGCCCCTGGATACGATACCTACGAGCAGTACTTC. This sequence joins TRBV7-2 and TRBJ2-7, with D possibly matching TRBD1 (6 bases). Germline lookup yields CDR1 SGHTA and CDR2 FQGNSA. This CDR3 contains 18 residues. V was pared by 6 bases and J by 2 bases, with 26 bases between.

This chain uses TRBV25-1 with TRBJ1-5; 8 bases match TRBD1. The CDR3 runs to 15 residues. Germline values: CDR1 MGHDK, CDR2 SYGVNS. The junction had 5 bases not matched to a gene; V was cut back by 6 bases and J by 1 base. The DNA of the CDR3 is TGTGCCAGCAGCGAACAGGGGGGAAGCAATCAGCCCCAGCATTTT. As protein: CASSEQGGSNQPQHF.

The chain is built from TRBV11-2 and TRBJ2-1; D might be TRBD2 (5 bases). The ends were cut back, 6 bases at V and 6 bases at J, with 12 bases in the middle. The CDR3 contains 13 residues. Germline values: CDR1 SGHAT, CDR2 FQNNGV. CDR3 DNA: TGTGCCAGCAGGGAGGACGGCACCAATGAGCAGTTCTTC. Its protein is CASREDGTNEQFF.

Remarks on this clone: Mismatch with germline at one junction end may stem from a read error. The chain couples TRBV7-7 to TRBJ2-5; TRBD2 matches 7 bases. The CDR3 loop spans 14 amino acids. Germline V gene lookup returns CDR1 SSHAT and CDR2 FNYEAQ (reference sequence). CDR3 in DNA: TGTGCTAGCAGCTTAGGACTAGGGCAAGAGACCCAGTACTTC. It translates to CASSLGLGQETQYF.

This chain connects TRBV7-9 to TRBJ2-2; the D gene is possibly TRBD2 (5 bases). CDR3 length: 14 residues. Germline V gives CDR1 SEHNR, CDR2 FQNEAQ (reference sequence). Trimming cost V 0 bases and J 4 bases, with 6 bases left between them. The CDR3 is CASSLAGATGELFF. CDR3 coding DNA: TGTGCCAGCAGCTTAGCGGGAGCCACCGGGGAGCTGTTTTTT.

The V gene is TRBV2, the J gene TRBJ2-3, with 11 nucleotides matching TRBD2. CDR1 SNHLY and CDR2 FYNNEI come from the germline V gene. The CDR3 consists of 16 residues. With 0 bases clipped from V and 4 bases from J, the junction kept 3 bases outside the gene matches. For the CDR3, the DNA is TGTGCCAGCAGTGAAGCAGGACTAGCGGGTTCAGATACGCAGTATTTT. It codes for CASSEAGLAGSDTQYF.

The gene calls are TRBV4-2 and TRBJ2-7; D ambiguous. Trimming removed 2 bases from V and 6 bases from J, with 11 bases in between. This CDR3 comprises 13 residues. The germline gives CDR1 LGHNA, CDR2 YNFKEQ. CDR3 protein: CASSQPPFSEQYF. The CDR3 nucleotides are TGTGCCAGCAGCCAACCTCCCTTTAGCGAGCAGTACTTC.

Here the CDR3 reads CASSYSDGGGSPLHF. CDR3 sequence (DNA): TGTGCCAGCAGTTACTCTGACGGGGGAGGTTCACCCCTCCACTTT. This rearrangement joins TRBV6-5 to TRBJ1-6; D might be TRBD1 (5 bases). Per the germline V gene, CDR1 is MNHEY and CDR2 is SVGAGI. Trimming cost V 0 bases and J 9 bases, with 12 bases left between them. The CDR3 totals 15 residues.

This rearrangement joins TRBV6-4 to TRBJ2-2; D gene unclear. This CDR3 region has 13 residues. The V gene's germline CDR1 is MRHNA and CDR2 SNTAGT. V shed 0 bases and J shed 3 bases, with 2 bases lying between them. CDR3 sequence (DNA): TGTGCCAGCAGTGACTCCTACACCGGGGAGCTGTTTTTT. Its protein is CASSDSYTGELFF.

The chain employs TRBV19 and TRBJ2-1; 8 positions match TRBD1. There are 14 residues in the CDR3. Germline trimming cut 6 bases from V and 7 bases from J; bases unmatched to any gene: 8. Germline V CDR1 and CDR2: LNHDA, SQIVND (reference sequence). Here the CDR3 reads CASRDRVSWNEQFF. The CDR3 DNA reads TGTGCCAGTAGGGACAGGGTATCATGGAATGAGCAGTTCTTC. Together with reference TRBV19 and TRBJ2-1, the CDR3 gives the full variable domain: DGGITQSPKYLFRKEGQNVTLSCEQNLNHDAMYWYRQDPGQGLRLIYYSQIVNDFQKGDIAEGYSVSREKKESFPLTVTSAQKNPTAFYLCASRDRVSWNEQFFGPGTRLTVL.